This T cell receptor (beta chain) was identified during a study of blood T cell repertoires in COVID-19. Data came from immunoSEQ multiplex PCR; TCRdb stores just in-frame clones and leaves some out. This table holds about 160,000 clones, around 85% found once. The receptor was isolated from a human donor with acute or convalescent COVID-19. The donor label of this sample is uncertain. The sequenced sample consisted of peripheral blood.

DNA of the CDR3: TGTGCCAGCTCAAGGACAGGGGCTAAAGGCTATGGCTACACCTTC. Its translation: CASSRTGAKGYGYTF. The rearrangement uses TRBV18 and TRBJ1-2, with 9 bases fitting TRBD1. The CDR3 covers 15 residues. The ends lost 5 bases at V and 4 bases at J; junction bases unmatched: 8. Looked up from germline, CDR1 is KGHSH and CDR2 is LQKENI. Supplemented by reference TRBV18 and TRBJ1-2, the full variable domain reads NAGVMQNPRHLVRRRGQEARLRCSPMKGHSHVYWYRQLPEEGLKFMVYLQKENIIDESGMPKERFSAEFPKEGPSILRIQQVVRGDSAAYFCASSRTGAKGYGYTFGSGTRLTVV.